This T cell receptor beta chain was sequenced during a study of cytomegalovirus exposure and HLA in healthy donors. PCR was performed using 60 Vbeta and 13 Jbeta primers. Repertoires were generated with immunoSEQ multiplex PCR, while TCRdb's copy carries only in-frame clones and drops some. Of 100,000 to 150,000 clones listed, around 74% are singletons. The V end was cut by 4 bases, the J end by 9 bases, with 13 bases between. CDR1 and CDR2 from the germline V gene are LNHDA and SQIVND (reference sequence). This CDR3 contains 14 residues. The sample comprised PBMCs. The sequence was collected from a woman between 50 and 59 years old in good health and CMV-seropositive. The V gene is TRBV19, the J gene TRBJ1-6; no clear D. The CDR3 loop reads CASSTGESFSPLHF. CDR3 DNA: TGTGCCAGTAGTACCGGGGAGAGTTTTTCACCCCTCCACTTT.